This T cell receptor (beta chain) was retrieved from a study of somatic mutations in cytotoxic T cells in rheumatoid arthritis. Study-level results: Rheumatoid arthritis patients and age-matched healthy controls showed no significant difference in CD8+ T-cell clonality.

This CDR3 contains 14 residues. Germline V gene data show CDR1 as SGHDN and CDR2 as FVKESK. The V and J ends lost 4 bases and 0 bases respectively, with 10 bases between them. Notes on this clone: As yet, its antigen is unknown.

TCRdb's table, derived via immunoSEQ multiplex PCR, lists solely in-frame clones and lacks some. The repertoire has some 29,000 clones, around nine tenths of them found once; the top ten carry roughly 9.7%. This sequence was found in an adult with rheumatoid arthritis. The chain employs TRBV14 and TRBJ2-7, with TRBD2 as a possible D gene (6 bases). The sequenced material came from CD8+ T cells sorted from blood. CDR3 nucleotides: TGTGCCAGCAGCCGCACGGGAGTCTCCTACGAGCAGTACTTC. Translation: CASSRTGVSYEQYF.